This T cell receptor beta chain is drawn from a study of blood T cell repertoires in COVID-19. In the study overall: From T cells, B-cell-depleted T cells, or PBMCs came the material, which was cDNA or gDNA.

Original methodology: Amplified reference gene primers provided the basis for estimating nucleated cell counts. Here immunoSEQ multiplex PCR was the method, and the copy in TCRdb shows in-frame clones only, minus some. V, J and clone size derive from that table, while D and trimming were established from the DNA sequence. This sample has tens of thousands of clones; approximately 90% occur once, and the top ten carry about 3.1%. The V and J ends lost 3 bases and 2 bases respectively, with 13 bases between them. The CDR3 has 15 amino acids. CDR1 is KGHSH and CDR2 is LQKENI in the germline V gene. The chain employs TRBV18 and TRBJ1-1; TRBD1 might be the D (5 bases). Source material: peripheral blood. This sequence was found in a human donor in a cohort sampled during active COVID-19. The CDR3 is CASSPGHMLNTEAFF. In nucleotides, the CDR3 is TGTGCCAGCTCACCTGGACACATGCTAAACACTGAAGCTTTCTTT.